This T cell receptor beta chain came from a study of blood T cell repertoires in COVID-19. About the study: PBMCs, B-cell-depleted T cells, or T cells provided the cDNA or gDNA that made up the material.

This CDR3 contains 14 residues. V lost 8 bases to trimming and J lost 0 bases, with 10 bases between them. In germline, CDR1 is SEHNR, CDR2 FQNEAQ (reference sequence). As originally analysed: Estimated nucleated cell counts came from reference gene primer amplification. The repertoire was sequenced with immunoSEQ multiplex PCR; TCRdb's copy has only in-frame clones and lacks some. The DNA was the basis for D and trimming; V, J and clone size are from that table. The sample has 75,000 to 95,000 clones; less than 85% are singletons. Those enrolled in Seattle joined during active infection and were followed longitudinally afterward.

The receptor was derived from a man aged 70 or older with COVID-19, enrolled during active disease. The chain links TRBV7-9 to TRBJ1-4; D unclear. The specimen sequenced was peripheral blood. CDR3: CASQRRATNEKLFF. The CDR3 DNA sequence: TGTGCCAGCCAAAGGAGGGCAACTAATGAAAAACTGTTTTTT.